The 4 T cell receptor beta chains below come from one sample, sequenced in a study of cytotoxic CD8 clonotypes in ibrutinib-treated CLL. Assay: immunoSEQ multiplex PCR; the TCRdb copy retains only in-frame clones and omits some. This table has about 130,000 clones, 80% to 90% appearing once. The input for sequencing was PBMCs, taken after 24 months of ibrutinib treatment. These receptors were taken from a human donor with chronic lymphocytic leukemia.

The chain has TRBV7-2 and TRBJ1-5; 7 nucleotides align to TRBD1. J lost 6 bases, V lost 4 bases, and 6 bases had no gene match. The CDR3 contains 14 residues. Germline loops: CDR1 SGHTA, CDR2 FQGNSA. The DNA for the CDR3 is TGTGCCAGCAGCTCCCGACAGGGCGCTCAGCCCCAGCATTTT. This translates into CASSSRQGAQPQHF.

The chain uses TRBV28 and TRBJ1-1; D remains ambiguous. This CDR3 spans 11 amino acids. Germline CDR1 is MDHEN and CDR2 is SYDVKM. V gave up 5 bases and J gave up 2 bases, with 3 bases separating them. CDR3 bases: TGTGCCAGCAGTCGAAACACTGAAGCTTTCTTT. Encoded protein: CASSRNTEAFF. Complete variable domain (other parts from reference TRBV28 and TRBJ1-1): DVKVTQSSRYLVKRTGEKVFLECVQDMDHENMFWYRQDPGLGLRLIYFSYDVKMKEKGDIPEGYSVSREKKERFSLILESASTNQTSMYLCASSRNTEAFFGQGTRLTVV.

V gene TRBV7-2 combines with J gene TRBJ1-4; 9 bases line up with TRBD1. Losses at the gene ends were 5 bases for V and 3 bases for J; bases not matched to a gene: 10. CDR1 and CDR2 (germline): SGHTA, FQGNSA. The CDR3 has 17 residues. In nucleotides, the CDR3 is TGTGCCAGCAGCAGATGGAGACAGGGGGTAGCTAATGAAAAACTGTTTTTT. Translated, it gives CASSRWRQGVANEKLFF. The whole variable domain, filled in from reference TRBV7-2 and TRBJ1-4, reads GAGVSQSPSNKVTEKGKDVELRCDPISGHTALYWYRQSLGQGLEFLIYFQGNSAPDKSGLPSDRFSAERTGGSVSTLTIQRTQQEDSAVYLCASSRWRQGVANEKLFFGSGTQLSVL.

This rearrangement joins TRBV6-1 to TRBJ2-6; D is unclear. The CDR3 is made up of 14 amino acids. Germline CDR1 reads MNHNS; CDR2 reads SASEGT. The ends were cut back, 9 bases at V and 0 bases at J, with 9 bases in the middle. The CDR3 region is CASTIGSGANVLTF. CDR3 sequence (DNA): TGTGCCAGTACTATAGGCTCTGGGGCCAACGTCCTGACTTTC.